Reported below is one T cell receptor beta chain. This sample stems from a study of blood T cell repertoires in COVID-19. Germline loops: CDR1 MGHRA, CDR2 YSYEKL. The CDR3 totals 15 residues. With 6 bases clipped from V and 6 bases from J, the junction kept 9 bases outside the gene matches. Clones were sequenced by immunoSEQ multiplex PCR, and TCRdb holds only the in-frame ones, with some missing. Of 130,000 or so clones in the sample, around nine tenths were seen once. The receptor comes from a woman between 70 and 85 years old with COVID-19, enrolled during active disease. The gene calls are TRBV4-1 and TRBJ1-4; 8 nucleotides agree with TRBD1. Source material: peripheral blood. The CDR3 reads CASRLDGQGYEKLFF. The CDR3 DNA follows: TGCGCCAGCAGACTAGACGGACAGGGCTATGAAAAACTGTTTTTT.